The clone carrying this T cell receptor beta chain has a handful of counts. The antigen remains undetermined. What was sequenced were expressed TCRB transcripts, since all of the isolated RNA had been reverse transcribed. Libraries were prepared by immunoSEQ multiplex PCR; TCRdb keeps only in-frame clonotypes and omits some of them. This sample has around 130,000 clones, with roughly 10% found just once. This entry is derived from a study of beta chain features in type 1 diabetes. Study observations and caveats: In comparison with healthy donors, patients had naive, central memory and Treg TCRB repertoires that appeared more similar. All four CD4+ subsets from Type 1 diabetes patients carried moderately but significantly shorter TCRB CDR3s.

This TCR was recovered from a man aged 30 to 45 with type 1 diabetes. The specimen sequenced was central memory CD4+ T cells from blood.

CDR3 region: CASSRTGTMNTGELFF. In DNA, the CDR3 is TGTGCCAGCAGCCGCACCGGGACAATGAACACCGGGGAGCTGTTTTTT. The rearrangement joins TRBV7-8 to TRBJ2-2, with D possibly matching TRBD1 (6 bases). With 5 bases removed from V and 1 base from J, the gap between germline ends came to 14 bases. The CDR3 spans 16 residues. Germline lookup yields CDR1 SGHVS and CDR2 FQNEAQ.